These 20 T cell receptor beta chains were all obtained from the same sample, sequenced in a study of blood T cell repertoires in COVID-19. This table comes from immunoSEQ multiplex PCR, and its TCRdb copy is limited to in-frame clones, with some not included. Of roughly 140,000 clones in the sample, approximately 84% were seen once. Sequencing input: peripheral blood. Receptor source: a man between 70 and 80 years old with acute or convalescent COVID-19.

The V gene is TRBV19, the J gene TRBJ1-2, with D perhaps TRBD1 (6 bases). V gave up 4 bases and J gave up 7 bases, with 13 bases separating them. This CDR3 has 13 amino acids. CDR1 and CDR2 (germline): LNHDA, SQIVND (reference sequence). The DNA for the CDR3 is TGTGCCAGTAGTACGCGGGGGGCGTCTGGCTACACCTTC. This encodes CASSTRGASGYTF.

CDR3 DNA: TGTGCCAGCAGCTTTACCGCGATGAACACTGAAGCTTTCTTT. Translating gives CASSFTAMNTEAFF. The chain has TRBV11-2 and TRBJ1-1; no firm D call. Deletions cut 3 bases from V and 0 bases from J, with 8 bases between. Germline lookup yields CDR1 SGHAT and CDR2 FQNNGV. The CDR3 spans 14 residues.

The chain is built from TRBV5-1 and TRBJ1-4; D not certain. The germline V and J ends were trimmed by 4 bases and 7 bases, with 14 bases remaining between them. The CDR3 covers 14 residues. Germline assignment: CDR1 SGHRS and CDR2 YFSETQ. The CDR3 DNA sequence: TGCGCCAGCAGCCCCATGGAGCTCGGTGAAAAACTGTTTTTT. Protein: CASSPMELGEKLFF.

This rearrangement joins TRBV19 to TRBJ2-2; D is ambiguous. The CDR3 spans 15 residues. CDR1 is LNHDA, CDR2 SQIVND, per germline (reference sequence). Between the trimmed V and J ends, which lost 2 bases and 1 base, there was a span of 8 bases. CDR3 coding DNA: TGTGCCAGTAGTATAACCACGGTGAACACCGGGGAGCTGTTTTTT. Protein product: CASSITTVNTGELFF.

The V call is TRBV5-1, the J call TRBJ1-2; 8 nucleotides match TRBD1. Losses at the gene ends were 0 bases for V and 1 base for J; bases not matched to a gene: 5. Germline assignment: CDR1 SGHRS and CDR2 YFSETQ. The CDR3 length is 16 residues. This CDR3 is CASSLAQGALNYGYTF. The CDR3 bases are TGCGCCAGCAGCTTGGCGCAGGGGGCACTTAACTATGGCTACACCTTC.

The J gene is TRBJ2-2, the V gene TRBV10-3; 9 bases line up with TRBD1. Germline CDR1 ENHRY, CDR2 SYGVKD. The V segment lost 2 bases and the J segment 2 bases; nucleotides outside the gene matches: 3. The CDR3 runs to 16 residues. This CDR3 is CAISERTGANTGELFF. CDR3 nucleotide sequence: TGTGCCATCAGTGAGAGGACAGGGGCAAACACCGGGGAGCTGTTTTTT.

The CDR3 sequence is CASIGEGGYTGELFF. CDR3 sequence (DNA): TGTGCCAGTATAGGCGAAGGGGGCTACACCGGGGAGCTGTTTTTT. V gene TRBV19 combines with J gene TRBJ2-2; 7 bases align to TRBD1. Germline V gene lookup returns CDR1 LNHDA and CDR2 SQIVND (reference sequence). This CDR3 has 15 amino acids. Trimming at V came to 7 bases and at J to 3 bases, leaving 8 bases not matched to a gene.

The V and J genes are TRBV19 and TRBJ2-7; D is ambiguous. The CDR3 contains 13 residues. Germline CDR1 reads LNHDA; CDR2 reads SQIVND (reference sequence). V was pared by 1 base and J by 7 bases, with 11 bases between. The CDR3 region is CASSIGQEREQYF. Here the CDR3 DNA reads TGTGCCAGTAGTATAGGCCAGGAACGTGAGCAGTACTTC.

This sequence joins TRBV6-5 and TRBJ2-2, with D perhaps matching TRBD1 (6 bases). In germline, CDR1 is MNHEY, CDR2 SVGAGI. V lost 7 bases and J lost 1, with 13 bases in between. The length of the CDR3 is 15 residues. CDR3 loop: CASTLDSMNTGELFF. CDR3 coding DNA: TGTGCCAGCACCCTGGACAGCATGAACACCGGGGAGCTGTTTTTT.

The chain employs TRBV4-1 and TRBJ2-2; 9 bases align to TRBD1. The V segment lost 1 base and the J segment 7 bases; nucleotides outside the gene matches: 4. CDR3 length: 15 residues. From germline, CDR1 is MGHRA and CDR2 YSYEKL. CDR3 coding DNA: TGCGCCAGCAGCCAAGGGACAGGGGCCGACGGGGAGCTGTTTTTT. Translation: CASSQGTGADGELFF.

The genes are TRBV6-6 and TRBJ1-2, with 7 positions matching TRBD1. The length of the CDR3 is 15 residues. The V segment lost 10 bases and the J segment 3 bases; nucleotides outside the gene matches: 14. The germline V gene has CDR1 MNHNY and CDR2 SVGAGI (reference sequence). CDR3 sequence: CATSDPGTVHYGYTF. CDR3 sequence (DNA): TGTGCCACTTCCGATCCCGGGACAGTACACTATGGCTACACCTTC.

This chain connects TRBV4-2 to TRBJ1-4; TRBD1 matches 7 bases. This CDR3 has 16 amino acids. The V gene's germline CDR1 is LGHNA and CDR2 YNFKEQ. V trimming: 1 base; J trimming: 5 bases; junction bases outside the gene matches: 7. The CDR3 region has the DNA TGTGCCAGCAGCCAAGGGGAAGGGGGCGGAAATGAAAAACTGTTTTTT. Protein: CASSQGEGGGNEKLFF.

The chain combines TRBV10-3 with TRBJ1-4, with TRBD1 matching over 7 bases. This CDR3 comprises 15 residues. Trimming removed 4 bases from V and 3 bases from J; junction bases left unmatched: 5. Germline CDR1 and CDR2: ENHRY and SYGVKD. CDR3 bases: TGTGCCATCAGTGGCCGACAGGGTCCTAATGAAAAACTGTTTTTT. Protein: CAISGRQGPNEKLFF.

In nucleotides, the CDR3 is TGTGCCAGCAGCACGCGCGGGGAGGGGAATTCACCCCTCCACTTT. It translates to CASSTRGEGNSPLHF. V and J are TRBV2 and TRBJ1-6; TRBD1 might be the D (5 bases). The germline V and J ends were trimmed by 6 bases and 7 bases, with 16 bases remaining between them. The CDR3 has 15 amino acids. CDR1 and CDR2 from the germline V gene are SNHLY and FYNNEI.

V gene TRBV2 combines with J gene TRBJ1-5; 7 bases match TRBD1. The V gene's germline CDR1 is SNHLY and CDR2 FYNNEI. The CDR3 covers 15 residues. V trimming: 0 bases; J trimming: 2 bases; junction bases outside the gene matches: 1. The CDR3 DNA follows: TGTGCCAGCAGTGAAGCAGGGACAGGCAATCAGCCCCAGCATTTT. Translated, it gives CASSEAGTGNQPQHF.

The chain carries TRBV19 and TRBJ2-1; 8 nucleotides agree with TRBD1. The germline CDR1 and CDR2 sequences are LNHDA and SQIVND (reference sequence). Unmatched junction bases numbered 12, after V lost 5 bases and J lost 0 bases. The CDR3 spans 18 residues. Here the CDR3 reads CASSRARQGASSYNEQFF. In DNA, the CDR3 is TGTGCCAGTAGTCGAGCACGTCAGGGGGCAAGCTCCTACAATGAGCAGTTCTTC.

This chain connects TRBV6-2 or TRBV6-3 to TRBJ1-4, with TRBD1 identical over 8 bases. J lost 8 bases, V lost 5 bases, and 7 bases had no gene match. The CDR3 has 14 residues. The germline gives CDR1 MNHEY, CDR2 SVGEGT. The CDR3 region is CASSRQGSREKLFF. In nucleotides, the CDR3 is TGTGCCAGCAGTCGACAGGGGAGTCGCGAAAAACTGTTTTTT.

CDR3 residues: CASSYVGDIRDNEQFF. In DNA, the CDR3 is TGTGCCAGCAGTTACGTCGGGGACATAAGGGACAATGAGCAGTTCTTC. The rearrangement links TRBV6-2 or TRBV6-3 to TRBJ2-1, with D perhaps matching TRBD1 (6 bases). V lost 2 bases and J 5 bases, leaving 16 bases between the germline ends. CDR1 MNHEY and CDR2 SVGEGT come from the germline V gene. The CDR3 length is 16 residues.

CDR3 nucleotide sequence: TGCGCCAGCAGCTTTGGCGGGACAGGGGGCATTGGCTACACCTTC. Its protein product is CASSFGGTGGIGYTF. This sequence joins TRBV5-1 and TRBJ1-2, with TRBD1 matching over 12 bases. Germline CDR1 is SGHRS and CDR2 is YFSETQ. V was pared by 2 bases and J by 7 bases, with 6 bases of the junction left unmatched. CDR3 length: 15 amino acids.

The chain recombines TRBV5-3 with TRBJ2-1; 11 bases map to TRBD2. Being an ORF, TRBV5-3 has a function that is uncertain. There are 17 residues in the CDR3. The V gene end was trimmed by 2 bases and the J gene end by 0 bases; junction bases not matched to a gene: 4. The CDR3 here is CARSFVLAGASYNEQFF. CDR3 bases: TGTGCCAGAAGCTTCGTACTAGCGGGAGCCTCCTACAATGAGCAGTTCTTC.